This passage covers 26 T cell receptor beta chains from one sample sequenced in a study of cytomegalovirus exposure and HLA in healthy donors. 13 Jbeta primers and 60 Vbeta primers were used for the PCR. Sequencing used immunoSEQ multiplex PCR; TCRdb keeps in-frame clones, though not all of them. The sample carries around 190,000 clones, 75% to 80% recorded once. Sequencing was performed on PBMCs. These receptors were obtained from a young woman in good health and CMV-seropositive.

V gene TRBV9 combines with J gene TRBJ2-1; tentatively, D is TRBD2 (5 bases). V was shortened by 0 bases and J by 6 bases, with 10 bases between the two germline ends. This CDR3 has 14 residues. Germline lookup yields CDR1 SGDLS and CDR2 YYNGEE. The CDR3 bases are TGTGCCAGCAGCGTAGGGACTTTAAGCAATGAGCAGTTCTTC. It translates to CASSVGTLSNEQFF. Variable domain in full (rest from reference TRBV9 and TRBJ2-1): DSGVTQTPKHLITATGQRVTLRCSPRSGDLSVYWYQQSLDQGLQFLIQYYNGEERAKGNILERFSAQQFPDLHSELNLSSLELGDSALYFCASSVGTLSNEQFFGPGTRLTVL.

The chain recombines TRBV6-6 with TRBJ1-4; 10 bases are a match to TRBD1. Germline-derived CDR1 and CDR2 are MNHNY and SVGAGI (reference sequence). J gave up 7 bases and V 5 bases, and 4 bases lay outside the gene matches. The CDR3 contains 14 residues. The CDR3 DNA is TGTGCCAGCAGTAAGACAGGGGGCGGTGAAAAACTGTTTTTT. Protein sequence: CASSKTGGGEKLFF.

The genes are TRBV5-6 and TRBJ2-5, with 10 positions matching TRBD2. Germline CDR1 SGHDT, CDR2 YYEEEE. J lost 1 base, V lost 7 bases, and 4 bases had no gene match. The CDR3 is made up of 14 amino acids. The CDR3 region is CASRASGGQETQYF. CDR3 nucleotide sequence: TGTGCCAGCCGGGCTAGCGGGGGCCAAGAGACCCAGTACTTC.

The genes are TRBV30 and TRBJ1-2; D may be TRBD1 (5 bases). There are 14 residues in the CDR3. CDR1 and CDR2 (germline): GTSNPN, SVGIG (reference sequence). V was pared by 2 bases and J by 8 bases, with 18 bases between. CDR3 amino acids: CAWSRGGSGGGYTF. The CDR3 bases are TGTGCCTGGAGTAGAGGAGGGTCCGGGGGGGGCTACACCTTC. The full variable domain, completed using reference TRBV30 and TRBJ1-2, is SQTIHQWPATLVQPVGSPLSLECTVEGTSNPNLYWYRQAAGRGLQLLFYSVGIGQISSEVPQNLSASRPQDRQFILSSKKLLLSDSGFYLCAWSRGGSGGGYTFGSGTRLTVV.

This chain joins TRBV5-5 and TRBJ2-3, with 7 nucleotides matching TRBD2. The J segment lost 1 base and the V segment lost 4 bases, leaving 6 bases of the junction unmatched. The CDR3 has 15 residues. The germline CDR1 and CDR2 sequences are SGHKS and YYEKEE (reference sequence). CDR3 loop: CASSARLAGTDTQYF. DNA of the CDR3: TGTGCCAGCAGCGCACGGCTAGCGGGCACAGATACGCAGTATTTT.

The CDR3 nucleotides read TGTGCCAGCAGCTTGTACAGGGTCTTTACAGGGAGCACTGAAGCTTTCTTT. It specifies CASSLYRVFTGSTEAFF. The chain carries TRBV5-6 and TRBJ1-1, with TRBD1 as a possible D gene (6 bases). This CDR3 has 17 amino acids. Deletions cut 1 base from V and 4 bases from J, with 20 bases between. CDR1 is SGHDT, CDR2 YYEEEE, per germline.

This chain joins TRBV5-6 and TRBJ2-7, with D hard to call. Germline V CDR1 and CDR2: SGHDT, YYEEEE. With 4 bases removed from V and 3 bases from J, the gap between germline ends came to 14 bases. This CDR3 is 14 amino acids long. The chain's CDR3 is CASSAPSTGYEQYF. The CDR3 DNA is TGTGCCAGCAGCGCCCCCTCAACGGGCTACGAGCAGTACTTC.

The CDR3, as DNA: TGTGCCAGCAGTTATAGTCGGGAGGCGTTCAATGAGCAGTTCTTC. This translates into CASSYSREAFNEQFF. This rearrangement joins TRBV6-5 to TRBJ2-1, with TRBD2 matching 7 bases. Germline V lookup: CDR1 MNHEY, CDR2 SVGAGI. The V segment lost 3 bases and the J segment 6 bases; nucleotides outside the gene matches: 8. There are 15 residues in the CDR3.

The chain combines TRBV4-1 with TRBJ1-5; 7 positions agree with TRBD1. The trim removed 4 bases at V and 1 base at J, leaving 4 bases unmatched. CDR3 size: 15 residues. CDR1 is MGHRA, CDR2 YSYEKL, per germline. This chain's CDR3 is CASSLQGISNQPQHF. In DNA, the CDR3 is TGCGCCAGCAGCCTACAGGGGATCAGCAATCAGCCCCAGCATTTT.

The rearrangement joins TRBV9 to TRBJ2-2; D is perhaps TRBD2 (6 bases). The germline CDR1 and CDR2 sequences are SGDLS and YYNGEE. The CDR3 is 16 residues long. V was clipped by 1 base and J by 4 bases, with 14 bases between them. DNA of the CDR3: TGTGCCAGCAGCGTATGGCAGGGAGGTACCACCGGGGAGCTGTTTTTT. This sequence encodes CASSVWQGGTTGELFF. Based on the CDR3 plus reference TRBV9 and TRBJ2-2, the full variable domain is DSGVTQTPKHLITATGQRVTLRCSPRSGDLSVYWYQQSLDQGLQFLIQYYNGEERAKGNILERFSAQQFPDLHSELNLSSLELGDSALYFCASSVWQGGTTGELFFGEGSRLTVL.

The V gene is TRBV5-1, the J gene TRBJ2-7; 9 bases map to TRBD1. This CDR3 is built from 15 residues. CDR1 SGHRS and CDR2 YFSETQ come from the germline V gene. J gave up 0 bases and V 4 bases, and 5 bases lay outside the gene matches. CDR3 sequence: CASSTDRGISYEQYF. DNA for the CDR3: TGCGCCAGCAGCACAGACAGGGGGATCTCCTACGAGCAGTACTTC.

This chain joins TRBV13 and TRBJ2-1; 11 nucleotides align to TRBD1. CDR1 and CDR2 (germline): PRHDT, FYEKMQ (reference sequence). V lost 4 bases and J lost 4; bases outside the gene matches: 6. The CDR3 is made up of 16 amino acids. The CDR3 loop is CASSSKGQGVYNEQFF. CDR3 DNA: TGTGCCAGCAGCTCAAAGGGACAGGGGGTTTACAATGAGCAGTTCTTC.

This sequence joins TRBV28 and TRBJ2-1, with TRBD2 identical over 8 bases. CDR3 length: 14 amino acids. V dropped 7 bases and J dropped 0; count of bases not matched to a gene: 2. The V gene's germline CDR1 is MDHEN and CDR2 SYDVKM. CDR3 amino acids: CASTGTSSYNEQFF. In DNA, the CDR3 is TGTGCCAGCACCGGGACTAGCTCCTACAATGAGCAGTTCTTC. Complete variable domain (other parts from reference TRBV28 and TRBJ2-1): DVKVTQSSRYLVKRTGEKVFLECVQDMDHENMFWYRQDPGLGLRLIYFSYDVKMKEKGDIPEGYSVSREKKERFSLILESASTNQTSMYLCASTGTSSYNEQFFGPGTRLTVL.

This chain connects TRBV6-1 to TRBJ2-7; D is perhaps TRBD2 (5 bases). Germline V gene data show CDR1 as MNHNS and CDR2 as SASEGT. This CDR3 has 15 residues. The V and J ends lost 6 bases and 3 bases respectively, with 18 bases between them. The CDR3 DNA reads as TGTGCCAGCAGCGGACCCGGGAACGTGGGCTACGAGCAGTACTTC. This sequence encodes CASSGPGNVGYEQYF.

This chain joins TRBV10-1 and TRBJ2-7; 8 bases fit TRBD2. The CDR3 is 14 amino acids. The germline CDR1 and CDR2 sequences are WNHNN and SYGVQD (reference sequence). The J segment lost 6 bases and the V segment lost 4 bases, leaving 8 bases of the junction unmatched. CDR3 sequence reads: CASSVLGLAGEQYF. CDR3 DNA sequence: TGCGCCAGCAGTGTCCTTGGACTAGCAGGCGAGCAGTACTTC.

The gene calls are TRBV19 and TRBJ1-4; no firm D call. Looked up from germline, CDR1 is LNHDA and CDR2 is SQIVND (reference sequence). CDR3 length equals 14 residues. V lost 7 bases and J lost 2, with 11 bases in between. CDR3 in amino acids: CASTAGMTNEKLFF. The CDR3 bases are TGTGCCAGTACGGCGGGAATGACTAATGAAAAACTGTTTTTT.

The J gene is TRBJ1-2, the V gene TRBV27; 7 positions agree with TRBD1. Unmatched junction bases numbered 12, after V lost 10 bases and J lost 4 bases. The CDR3 has 14 residues. Germline V gives CDR1 MNHEY, CDR2 SMNVEV (reference sequence). CDR3: CATSGGGGGYGYTF. CDR3 sequence (DNA): TGTGCCACCTCTGGCGGAGGGGGCGGCTATGGCTACACCTTC.

The V gene is TRBV25-1, the J gene TRBJ2-7; 9 nucleotides line up with TRBD1. With V trimmed by 3 bases and J by 1 base, 4 bases remained unmatched. The CDR3 has 15 residues. The germline V gene encodes CDR1 MGHDK and CDR2 SYGVNS. For the CDR3, the DNA is TGTGCCAGCAGTGAGCCGACAGGGGGGTCCTACGAGCAGTACTTC. Translated: CASSEPTGGSYEQYF.

This clone has only one observation. The chain links TRBV6-1 to TRBJ2-5; 7 nucleotides match TRBD2. This CDR3 is 15 amino acids long. Germline loops: CDR1 MNHNS, CDR2 SASEGT. J gave up 5 bases and V 7 bases, and 13 bases lay outside the gene matches. CDR3 coding DNA: TGTGCCAGCACCCTAAGAGCGGGATTCCTGGAGACCCAGTACTTC. This codes for CASTLRAGFLETQYF.

This clone appeared once. The chain recombines TRBV9 with TRBJ1-4; D might be TRBD1 (6 bases). Between the trimmed V and J ends, which lost 0 bases and 5 bases, there was a span of 14 bases. CDR3 length: 16 amino acids. Germline CDR1 is SGDLS and CDR2 is YYNGEE. This CDR3 reads CASSVGTGPRNEKLFF. CDR3 sequence (DNA): TGTGCCAGCAGCGTAGGTACAGGGCCCAGGAATGAAAAACTGTTTTTT.

This rearrangement joins TRBV6-1 to TRBJ1-2; D is unresolved. The CDR3 is 13 residues long. Germline CDR1 MNHNS, CDR2 SASEGT. V lost 2 bases, J lost 8 bases, and 12 bases lay in between. CDR3 bases: TGTGCCAGCAGTGAACAGGCGATCCCAGGCTACACCTTC. It translates to CASSEQAIPGYTF.

The chain has TRBV7-9 and TRBJ2-1, with 10 bases fitting TRBD2. The CDR3 has 15 residues. The ends lost 2 bases at V and 2 bases at J; junction bases unmatched: 0. Germline V gene lookup returns CDR1 SEHNR and CDR2 FQNEAQ (reference sequence). CDR3 bases: TGTGCCAGCAGCTTAAGCGGGGGGGCCTACAATGAGCAGTTCTTC. This encodes CASSLSGGAYNEQFF.

The DNA for the CDR3 is TGTGCCACCAGCCCTCTCCGAGCCAAAAACATTCAGTACTTC. It is translated as CATSPLRAKNIQYF. The J gene is TRBJ2-4, the V gene TRBV15; D is undetermined. V was pared by 5 bases and J by 0 bases, with 8 bases between. CDR3 length: 14 residues. Germline CDR1 LNHNV, CDR2 YYDKDF (reference sequence).

J is TRBJ2-7 and V is TRBV6-6, with 10 nucleotides matching TRBD1. Germline CDR1 MNHNY, CDR2 SVGAGI (reference sequence). V was pared by 2 bases and J by 2 bases, with 0 bases of the junction left unmatched. The CDR3 sequence is 14 residues long. The CDR3 loop is CASSYGQGAYEQYF. The CDR3 DNA follows: TGTGCCAGCAGTTACGGACAGGGGGCCTACGAGCAGTACTTC.

The chain recombines TRBV11-2 with TRBJ1-2; tentative D call: TRBD1 (5 bases). V lost 0 bases and J lost 3, with 11 bases in between. The CDR3 totals 15 residues. Germline lookup yields CDR1 SGHAT and CDR2 FQNNGV. CDR3 in amino acids: CASSLDSTAYYGYTF. As DNA, the CDR3 is TGTGCCAGCAGCTTAGATTCGACAGCCTACTATGGCTACACCTTC.

V gene TRBV19 combines with J gene TRBJ1-6; TRBD1 matches at 7 bases. V lost 2 bases to trimming and J lost 7 bases; unmatched junction nucleotides: 2. Germline V CDR1 and CDR2: LNHDA, SQIVND (reference sequence). The CDR3 has 14 amino acids. CDR3 residues: CASSIQGENSPLHF. The CDR3 DNA follows: TGTGCCAGTAGTATACAGGGGGAAAATTCACCCCTCCACTTT.